These T cell receptor beta chains were read from a single sample in a study of STAT3 mutations in large granular lymphocyte leukemia. Generated by immunoSEQ multiplex PCR, the TCRdb table keeps only in-frame clones and is missing some. The sample carries 30,000 to 35,000 clones, about 83% recorded once. Sequencing input: peripheral blood mononuclear cells. Source of these receptors: a woman in her forties or fifties with T-cell large granular lymphocyte leukemia. Some clones in this sample may be carry-over from other donors' samples. Each CDR3 is given with its conserved first and last residue. D genes are given only for firm matches. Only some rows state a clone size, as once, few, many or a class for expanded clones.

abundance: -; j_gene: TRBJ2-7; d_gene: TRBD2; v_gene: TRBV15; CDR3nt: TGTGCCACCAGCAGAGAGCCTAGCGGGAGGGGATACGAGCAGTACTTC; CDR3aa: CATSREPSGRGYEQYF
abundance: medium-sized; j_gene: TRBJ2-5; d_gene: TRBD1; v_gene: TRBV5-4; CDR3nt: TGTGCCAGCAGTCCCGGACAGGGCGGAGAGACCCAGTACTTC; CDR3aa: CASSPGQGGETQYF
abundance: -; j_gene: TRBJ1-2; d_gene: TRBD1; v_gene: TRBV5-6; CDR3nt: TGTGCCAGCAGCCCTACCGGGACAGGGAGGTACTATGGCTACACCTTC; CDR3aa: CASSPTGTGRYYGYTF
abundance: -; j_gene: TRBJ2-1; d_gene: -; v_gene: TRBV29-1; CDR3nt: TGCAGCGTTCTGAGAGGGGGTATTGAGCAGTTCTTC; CDR3aa: CSVLRGGIEQFF
abundance: -; j_gene: TRBJ1-4; d_gene: -; v_gene: TRBV7-9; CDR3nt: TGTGCCAGCAGCTTAGCGCGCGGGGGAAATGAAAAACTGTTTTTT; CDR3aa: CASSLARGGNEKLFF
abundance: few; j_gene: TRBJ1-2; d_gene: -; v_gene: TRBV5-4; CDR3nt: TGTGCCAGCAGCTCCGGACAGCGTAGCTATGGCTACACCTTC; CDR3aa: CASSSGQRSYGYTF
abundance: -; j_gene: TRBJ1-5; d_gene: -; v_gene: TRBV7-8; CDR3nt: TGTGCCAGCAGCTTTGTGGGCAATCAGCCCCAGCATTTT; CDR3aa: CASSFVGNQPQHF
abundance: -; j_gene: TRBJ1-1; d_gene: TRBD1; v_gene: TRBV29-1; CDR3nt: TGCAGCGTTGAGGACAGGGGGCTGAGGAACACTGAAGCTTTCTTT; CDR3aa: CSVEDRGLRNTEAFF
abundance: -; j_gene: TRBJ2-7; d_gene: TRBD1; v_gene: TRBV4-3; CDR3nt: TGCGCCAGCAGCCAAGCCTGGACAGGGTGGAAAGAGCAGTACTTC; CDR3aa: CASSQAWTGWKEQYF
abundance: few; j_gene: TRBJ1-2; d_gene: -; v_gene: TRBV28; CDR3nt: TGTGCCAGCAGTCCTTCCGATCGGGTATTGGATGGCTACACCTTC; CDR3aa: CASSPSDRVLDGYTF
abundance: -; j_gene: TRBJ2-4; d_gene: TRBD1; v_gene: TRBV30; CDR3nt: TGTGCCTGGAGTGAGGACAGGGTGGCCAAAAACATTCAGTACTTC; CDR3aa: CAWSEDRVAKNIQYF
abundance: -; j_gene: TRBJ1-5; d_gene: -; v_gene: TRBV25-1; CDR3nt: TGTGCCAGCAGTGAACTCCCGCGGGGTGGGAGTGGACAGCCCCAGCATTTT; CDR3aa: CASSELPRGGSGQPQHF
abundance: -; j_gene: TRBJ1-2; d_gene: -; v_gene: TRBV9; CDR3nt: TGTGCCAGCAGCGCAAACGGTGGCTACACCTTC; CDR3aa: CASSANGGYTF
abundance: -; j_gene: TRBJ2-2; d_gene: -; v_gene: TRBV5-4; CDR3nt: TGTGCCAGCAGCTCGACGGCAACCGGGGAGCTGTTTTTT; CDR3aa: CASSSTATGELFF
abundance: few; j_gene: TRBJ1-2; d_gene: -; v_gene: TRBV6-6; CDR3nt: TGTGCCAGCAGTCCGGATTATGGCTACACCTTC; CDR3aa: CASSPDYGYTF
abundance: -; j_gene: TRBJ2-5; d_gene: TRBD2; v_gene: TRBV7-3; CDR3nt: TGTGCCAGCAGCTTAAGGGGAGGGGTGGGACAAGAGACCCAGTACTTC; CDR3aa: CASSLRGGVGQETQYF
abundance: once; j_gene: TRBJ2-3; d_gene: TRBD1; v_gene: TRBV4-1; CDR3nt: TGCGCCAGCAGCCATGGACAGGGCAAGACAGATACGCAGTATTTT; CDR3aa: CASSHGQGKTDTQYF
abundance: -; j_gene: TRBJ2-7; d_gene: -; v_gene: TRBV5-4; CDR3nt: TGTGCCAGCAGCTTGGTTCGCAGCGGCGGGTACGAGCAGTACTTC; CDR3aa: CASSLVRSGGYEQYF
abundance: -; j_gene: TRBJ2-1; d_gene: -; v_gene: TRBV6-6; CDR3nt: TGTGCCAGCAGTTCGCCGGGCTTTGAGCAGTTCTTC; CDR3aa: CASSSPGFEQFF
abundance: -; j_gene: TRBJ1-1; d_gene: TRBD1; v_gene: TRBV6-5; CDR3nt: TGTGCCAGCAGTGTACAGGGGGAAGCTTTCTTT; CDR3aa: CASSVQGEAFF
abundance: once; j_gene: TRBJ1-5; d_gene: TRBD1; v_gene: TRBV12-5; CDR3nt: TGTGCTAGCCCGGGACAGCATCTTAGCAATCAGCCCCAGCATTTT; CDR3aa: CASPGQHLSNQPQHF
abundance: -; j_gene: TRBJ1-2; d_gene: -; v_gene: TRBV5-1; CDR3nt: TGCGCCAGCAGCCGCGGGCAGGGGCATGGCTACACCTTC; CDR3aa: CASSRGQGHGYTF
abundance: -; j_gene: TRBJ1-2; d_gene: -; v_gene: TRBV19; CDR3nt: TGTGCCAGTAGTATAGAATTTCGGACAGCGGCAAATGGCTACACCTTC; CDR3aa: CASSIEFRTAANGYTF
abundance: once; j_gene: TRBJ2-3; d_gene: -; v_gene: TRBV15; CDR3nt: TGTGCCACCAGCAGAGCTAGCACAGATACGCAGTATTTT; CDR3aa: CATSRASTDTQYF
abundance: -; j_gene: TRBJ2-7; d_gene: -; v_gene: TRBV5-1; CDR3nt: TGCGCCAGCAGCTCTGACCTGCTAACGCACGAGCAGTACTTC; CDR3aa: CASSSDLLTHEQYF
abundance: -; j_gene: TRBJ1-5; d_gene: -; v_gene: TRBV5-1; CDR3nt: TGCGCCAGCAGCTTGGGAGAAAGCAATCAGCCCCAGCATTTT; CDR3aa: CASSLGESNQPQHF
abundance: -; j_gene: TRBJ1-5; d_gene: -; v_gene: TRBV4-1; CDR3nt: TGCGCCAGCAGCCCTCTGACAGGATCTATGAGGGCCCAGCATTTT; CDR3aa: CASSPLTGSMRAQHF
abundance: few; j_gene: TRBJ2-1; d_gene: TRBD2; v_gene: TRBV7-2; CDR3nt: TGTGCCAGCAGCCGAGCCAGCGGGAGATACAATGAGCAGTTCTTC; CDR3aa: CASSRASGRYNEQFF
abundance: -; j_gene: TRBJ2-7; d_gene: TRBD1; v_gene: TRBV7-9; CDR3nt: TGTGCCAGCAGCGAGACAGGGGACGAGCAGTACTTC; CDR3aa: CASSETGDEQYF
abundance: -; j_gene: TRBJ1-1; d_gene: -; v_gene: TRBV30; CDR3nt: TGTGCCTGGAGTGTTGAGTTGAACACTGAAGCTTTCTTT; CDR3aa: CAWSVELNTEAFF
abundance: -; j_gene: TRBJ2-3; d_gene: -; v_gene: TRBV5-1; CDR3nt: TGCGCCAGCCGTTTACAGGGTTACACAGATACGCAGTATTTT; CDR3aa: CASRLQGYTDTQYF